This T cell receptor (beta chain) was captured in a study of blood T cell repertoires in COVID-19. About the research overall: Material from acute and convalescent COVID-19 was sourced from the United States, Italy and Spain.

CDR3 length equals 15 residues. Trimming stripped 2 bases from V and 1 base from J, with 12 bases between. Germline-derived CDR1 and CDR2 are SGHTA and FQGNSA. Profiling relied on immunoSEQ multiplex PCR, and the TCRdb table lists in-frame clones only, not all of them. The sample has a few hundred thousand clones, approximately 83% seen once. The sequence was collected from a woman aged 25 to 39 who had recovered from COVID-19. The material sequenced was peripheral blood. The chain joins TRBV7-2 to TRBJ2-7, with no clear D. The CDR3 loop reads CASSLRLINSYEQYF. Here the CDR3 DNA reads TGTGCCAGCAGCTTACGACTCATAAATTCCTACGAGCAGTACTTC.